This TCR beta chain originates from a study of Ad26.COV2.S vaccination and SARS-CoV-2 variants. The protocol was immunoSEQ multiplex PCR, while the TCRdb copy is restricted to in-frame clones and leaves out a portion. Altogether about 350,000 clones are present, over 75% being singletons, with the ten largest covering around 3.6%. Treatment: 19 received Ad26.COV2.S at low or high dose, single or two shots; roughly five received placebo; per-sample allocation not given. Sampling occurred on day 63 after the first vaccine or placebo injection. CDR1 is LGHDT and CDR2 is YNNKEL in the germline V gene (reference sequence). V was pared by 0 bases and J by 0 bases, with 9 bases between. This CDR3 is 16 amino acids long.

This clonotype was sampled from a person between 18 and 59 years old who received the Ad26.COV2.S COVID-19 vaccine or a placebo. The specimen was peripheral blood, collected in a trial of Ad26.COV2.S vaccine versus placebo. The rearrangement uses TRBV3-1 (or the pseudogene TRBV3-2) and TRBJ1-5; D gene ambiguous. CDR3 protein: CASSQDFPPSNQPQHF. In DNA, the CDR3 is TGTGCCAGCAGCCAAGATTTTCCTCCTAGCAATCAGCCCCAGCATTTT.